This T cell receptor (beta chain) was retrieved from a study of blood T cell repertoires in COVID-19. Study-wide background: Collection of acute and convalescent COVID-19 samples took place in the United States, Italy and Spain. T cells, B-cell-depleted T cells, or PBMCs supplied cDNA or gDNA.

In the original analysis: Reference gene primers were amplified, and this amplification served to estimate nucleated cell counts. The method was immunoSEQ multiplex PCR; TCRdb's version includes in-frame clones alone and lacks a portion of them. V and J calls and clone size come straight from that table; D and trimming were deduced from the DNA. The sample includes hundreds of thousands of clones, around four fifths of them seen just once. V lost 0 bases to trimming and J lost 0 bases, with 8 bases between them. The CDR3 spans 15 residues. In germline, CDR1 is MNHEY, CDR2 SVGAGI. The TCR originated in a woman between 45 and 65 years old with acute or convalescent COVID-19. Material for sequencing was peripheral blood. The gene calls are TRBV6-5 and TRBJ2-5; D call uncertain. The CDR3 coding sequence is TGTGCCAGCAGTTACTCGATTTACAACCAAGAGACCCAGTACTTC. The encoded protein is CASSYSIYNQETQYF.